A single sample gave rise to the 7 T cell receptor beta chains below, sequenced in a study of T cell clonality in common variable immunodeficiency. Measured with immunoSEQ multiplex PCR; TCRdb has only the in-frame clones, and not every one. This table holds around 45,000 clones with no singletons; the top ten claim approximately 5.9%. The sequenced sample consisted of peripheral blood mononuclear cells. These receptor sequences come from a person between 18 and 75 years old in good health.

This clone was counted many times. With the read ending 3 residues before the CDR3 end, the germline J gene is used to fill in that end. The chain has TRBV3-1 (or the pseudogene TRBV3-2) and TRBJ2-7, with 11 positions matching TRBD2. V gave up 3 bases and J gave up 3 bases; unmatched junction bases: 1. This CDR3 has 14 amino acids. Germline values: CDR1 LGHDT, CDR2 YNNKEL (reference sequence). CDR3 sequence: CASSHTSGGYEQYF. CDR3 DNA (partial): TGTGCCAGCAGCCATACTAGCGGGGGCTACGAG.

A word on this clone: The CDR3 end is not reached by the read, which stops 3 residues before it; the germline J gene fills it in. The chain combines TRBV7-6 with TRBJ1-2; D is unclear. This CDR3 region has 13 residues. Germline V gene lookup returns CDR1 SGHVS and CDR2 FNYEAQ. The part of the CDR3 DNA that was read is TGTGCCAGCAGCGTACGCCGCACAGATACC. Amino acids: CASSVRRTDT. The whole CDR3 sequence is CASSVRRTDTYTF.

In its sample, this clone was seen many times. The read gets to within 3 residues of the CDR3 end, and the germline J gene fills in the rest. The chain is built from TRBV7-2 and TRBJ2-7; no firm D call. The length of the CDR3 is 11 residues. Germline V CDR1 and CDR2: SGHTA, FQGNSA. V lost 5 bases to trimming and J lost 3 bases, with 5 bases between them. CDR3 DNA (partial): TGTGCCAGCAGCCCCTACTACGAG. As protein: CASSPYYE. From start to end, the CDR3 is CASSPYYEQYF.

This clone has only a few counts. At one end, the junction sequence differs from germline, possibly due to a read error. The read ends 3 residues early relative to the CDR3; the germline J gene fills the gap. V and J are TRBV6-1 and TRBJ1-1; possible D gene TRBD1, 5 bases. The CDR3 sequence is 15 residues long. The germline V gene encodes CDR1 MNHNS and CDR2 SASEGT. CDR3 sequence reads: CVSSEEGRSFGEAFF. The CDR3 DNA, read in part, is TGTGTCAGCAGTGAAGAGGGGCGGTCTTTCGGCGAG.

The sample holds many counts of this clone. CDR3 DNA (partial): TGTGCCAGCAGTCCGACGGGACAGTTGAGCAATCAGCCC. This encodes CASSPTGQLSNQP. The CDR3 in its entirety is CASSPTGQLSNQPQHF. The V call is TRBV12-3 or TRBV12-4, the J call TRBJ1-5; 7 bases match TRBD1. The sequence runs out 3 residues before the end of the CDR3; the remainder is reconstructed from the germline J gene. The V and J ends lost 5 bases and 1 base, in that order; junction bases with no gene match: 8. There are 16 residues in the CDR3.

This clone was detected ten times or more. The read halts 3 residues ahead of the CDR3 end, with the missing end drawn from the germline J gene. The rearrangement uses TRBV18 and TRBJ2-3, with D perhaps matching TRBD2 (6 bases). V lost 10 bases to trimming and J lost 1 base, with 9 bases between them. CDR3 size: 12 residues. Per germline, CDR1 KGHSH and CDR2 LQKENI. This CDR3 is CATREGTDTQYF. The DNA read from the CDR3 is TGTGCCACCAGGGAGGGCACAGATACG.

This clone was recorded many times. Incomplete CDR3 DNA: TGTGCCAGCAGCTCCGAGAGGGGAAGCTCCTACGAG. Residues: CASSSERGSSYE. The full CDR3 protein is CASSSERGSSYEQYF. The chain uses TRBV7-8 and TRBJ2-7; D tentatively fits TRBD1 or TRBD2 (5 bases each). The sequence runs out 3 residues before the end of the CDR3; the remainder is reconstructed from the germline J gene. The germline V and J ends were trimmed by 4 bases and 0 bases, with 13 bases remaining between them. This CDR3 has 15 residues. CDR1 is SGHVS, CDR2 FQNEAQ, per germline.